This record concerns one TCR beta chain sequence. Its target is unknown. The data were taken from a study of T-cell memory formation after mild COVID-19. The study, taken as a whole, reports: Some SARS-CoV-2-responding clones were already detected in memory before infection. The main location of contracting CD4+ clones was CM and EM, and that of contracting CD8+ clones was EMRA. Contracting clones from day 15 to 85 had balanced CD4/CD8; later expanders favoured CD4+.

A 5'RACE reaction primed in the constant segment made cDNA libraries of TCR alpha and TCR beta, and these carried sample barcodes and UMIs. MiXCR was run by TCRdb on the 5' RACE reads, yielding one entry per CDR3 protein. The sample holds 190,000 or so distinct CDR3 sequences, more than 9% seen once. Sequenced input: PBMCs or a T cell subset sorted from them (not recorded which). The receptor was isolated from a young man who had mild COVID-19 (a few samples of this study predate the infection). Cell type and time point are not known.

CDR3 bases: TGTGCCAGCAGTCCAGACAGGGGCAGGGATGAGCAGTTCTTC. Amino acid sequence: CASSPDRGRDEQFF. The chain combines TRBV7-2 with TRBJ2-1; 8 bases agree with TRBD1. Germline CDR1 and CDR2: SGHTA and FQGNSA. The CDR3 extends over 14 amino acids. V dropped 6 bases and J dropped 8; count of bases not matched to a gene: 9.